This T cell receptor (beta chain) stems from a study of beta chain features in type 1 diabetes. TCRB transcripts that were expressed got sequenced, as all of the isolated RNA had been reverse transcribed. Profiled with immunoSEQ multiplex PCR; TCRdb holds only in-frame clones, not every one. The data show 300,000 to 400,000 clones, roughly 11% seen once. This clone appeared a few times. The receptor's source is a woman aged 25-40 years in good health. The sample comprised naive CD4+ T cells from blood.

The CDR3 loop is CASRLTGGETQYF. CDR3 sequence (DNA): TGTGCCAGCAGGCTGACAGGGGGAGAGACCCAGTACTTC. This sequence joins TRBV6-1 and TRBJ2-5, with 9 bases aligning to TRBD1. Germline CDR1 reads MNHNS; CDR2 reads SASEGT. CDR3 length equals 13 residues. V shed 6 bases and J 4 bases; nucleotides not matched to a gene: 3.